The 10 T cell receptor beta chains below all came from one sample that was sequenced in a study of cytotoxic CD8 clonotypes in ibrutinib-treated CLL. Sequencing used immunoSEQ multiplex PCR; TCRdb keeps in-frame clones, though not all of them. The sample holds some 290,000 clones; more than 65% are singletons and the top ten take 5.5% to 8%. The sample here was PBMCs, taken before ibrutinib treatment. Receptor source: a human donor with chronic lymphocytic leukemia.

The chain has TRBV6-5 and TRBJ1-2; maybe TRBD1 (5 bases). The CDR3 loop spans 13 amino acids. The germline V gene has CDR1 MNHEY and CDR2 SVGAGI. V was trimmed by 2 bases and J by 7 bases, leaving 11 bases between them. The CDR3, as DNA: TGTGCCAGCAGTTACAGGGACCCGCGTGGCTACACCTTC. Amino acids: CASSYRDPRGYTF.

This clone appeared a few times. This chain joins TRBV7-3 and TRBJ1-2, with 9 bases matching TRBD1. The CDR3 consists of 16 residues. CDR1 SGHTA and CDR2 FQGTGA come from the germline V gene. The V and J ends lost 2 bases and 8 bases, in that order; junction bases with no gene match: 12. This CDR3 reads CASSLGQGLGLRGYTF. The CDR3 DNA follows: TGTGCCAGCAGCTTAGGACAGGGGCTTGGCCTTCGGGGCTACACCTTC.

The chain is built from TRBV7-3 and TRBJ2-3, with 8 nucleotides matching TRBD2. V lost 6 bases and J lost 4; bases outside the gene matches: 6. This CDR3 has 14 residues. CDR1 is SGHTA, CDR2 FQGTGA, per germline. The CDR3 DNA follows: TGTGCCAGCAGTACGAGCGGGAGTGCAGATACGCAGTATTTT. Translating it yields CASSTSGSADTQYF.

A few counts support this clone. This sequence is one base from a far larger clone and is likely a read error. The chain links TRBV5-4 to TRBJ2-2; D perhaps matches TRBD1 (6 bases). V was cut by 0 bases and J by 2 bases, with 14 bases left in between. Per germline, CDR1 SGHNT and CDR2 YYREEE (reference sequence). The length of the CDR3 is 17 residues. CDR3 sequence (DNA): TGTGCCAGCAGCTTGGTTCTAGGGGGAGATAACACCGGGGAGCTGTTTTTT. Its translation is CASSLVLGGDNTGELFF. Variable domain in full (rest from reference TRBV5-4 and TRBJ2-2): ETGVTQSPTHLIKTRGQQVTLRCSSQSGHNTVSWYQQALGQGPQFIFQYYREEENGRGNFPPRFSGLQFPNYSSELNVNALELDDSALYLCASSLVLGGDNTGELFFGEGSRLTVL.

This clone has more than one count but fewer than ten. The chain recombines TRBV27 with TRBJ2-3, with TRBD2 identical over 8 bases. Trimming at V came to 8 bases and at J to 6 bases, leaving 13 bases not matched to a gene. CDR1 and CDR2 (germline): MNHEY, SMNVEV (reference sequence). The CDR3 sequence is 15 residues long. CDR3 nucleotides: TGTGCCAGCTTGAGCCAGCGGGGGCCCCGGGATACGCAGTATTTT. It specifies CASLSQRGPRDTQYF.

The V and J genes are TRBV4-3 and TRBJ2-5; 12 bases fit TRBD2. The germline V gene encodes CDR1 LGHNA and CDR2 YSLEER. J gave up 4 bases and V 4 bases, and 1 base lay outside the gene matches. This CDR3 is built from 14 residues. CDR3 loop: CASSPGLAGETQYF. Written as DNA, the CDR3 is TGCGCCAGCAGCCCGGGACTAGCGGGAGAGACCCAGTACTTC.

This clone has just a few counts. CDR3 DNA sequence: TGTGCCAGCAGCCGGGACAGGGGCTATGGCTACACCTTC. This encodes CASSRDRGYGYTF. J is TRBJ1-2 and V is TRBV27; 10 bases are a match to TRBD1. From germline, CDR1 is MNHEY and CDR2 SMNVEV (reference sequence). Trimming cost V 6 bases and J 4 bases; bases outside gene matches: 2. The CDR3 loop spans 13 amino acids.

This rearrangement joins TRBV28 to TRBJ1-2, with a possible D match to TRBD1 (5 bases). Germline V gene sequence: CDR1 MDHEN, CDR2 SYDVKM. The length of the CDR3 is 13 residues. The V end was cut by 5 bases, the J end by 5 bases, with 12 bases between. For the CDR3, the DNA is TGTGCCAGCAGTCCCGGGACCCTATATGGCTACACCTTC. Protein: CASSPGTLYGYTF.

The chain has TRBV9 and TRBJ2-7; 13 bases match TRBD2. V shed 4 bases and J 3 bases; nucleotides not matched to a gene: 4. Germline V gene lookup returns CDR1 SGDLS and CDR2 YYNGEE. The CDR3 has 15 residues. Written as DNA, the CDR3 is TGTGCCAGCAGCCCCCGGACTAGCGGGAGCTACGAGCAGTACTTC. Protein sequence: CASSPRTSGSYEQYF.

The gene calls are TRBV5-1 and TRBJ1-4; 8 positions match TRBD1. V lost 3 bases, J lost 8 bases, and 6 bases stayed unmatched. This CDR3 comprises 14 residues. Per germline, CDR1 SGHRS and CDR2 YFSETQ. The CDR3 nucleotides are TGCGCCAGCAGCTCCGGACAGGGAGGAGAAAAACTGTTTTTT. Amino acid sequence: CASSSGQGGEKLFF.